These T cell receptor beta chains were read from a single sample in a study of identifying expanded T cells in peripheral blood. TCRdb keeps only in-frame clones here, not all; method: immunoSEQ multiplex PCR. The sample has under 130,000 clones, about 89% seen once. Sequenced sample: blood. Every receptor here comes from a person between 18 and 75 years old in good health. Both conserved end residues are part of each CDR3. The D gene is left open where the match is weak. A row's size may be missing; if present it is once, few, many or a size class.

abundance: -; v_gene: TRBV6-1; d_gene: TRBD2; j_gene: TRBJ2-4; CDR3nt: TGTGCCAGCAGTGAGTTAGCGGGGGTAGCCAAAAACATTCAGTACTTC; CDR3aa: CASSELAGVAKNIQYF
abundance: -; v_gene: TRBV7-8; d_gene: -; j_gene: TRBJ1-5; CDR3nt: TGTGCCAGCAGCCTCGCTCCGGCTGGGTCCAATCAGCCCCAGCATTTT; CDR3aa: CASSLAPAGSNQPQHF
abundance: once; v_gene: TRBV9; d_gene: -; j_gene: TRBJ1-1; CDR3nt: TGTGCCAGCAGCGTAGATCAAGTTGTGAACACTGAAGCTTTCTTT; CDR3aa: CASSVDQVVNTEAFF
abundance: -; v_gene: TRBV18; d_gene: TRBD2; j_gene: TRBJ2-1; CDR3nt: TGTGCCAGCTCACCACCGAGGGACTACACTAATGAGCAGTTCTTC; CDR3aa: CASSPPRDYTNEQFF
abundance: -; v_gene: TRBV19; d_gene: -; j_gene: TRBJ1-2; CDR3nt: TGTGCCAGTACCCAAATCCAGGGATTTAACTATGGCTACACCTTC; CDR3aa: CASTQIQGFNYGYTF
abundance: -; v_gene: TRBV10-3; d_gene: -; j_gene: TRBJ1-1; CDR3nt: TGTGCCATCAGGGACAGCCGTGAAGCTTTCTTT; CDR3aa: CAIRDSREAFF
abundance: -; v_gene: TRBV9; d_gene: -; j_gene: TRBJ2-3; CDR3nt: TGTGCCAGCAGCCCAGAAGGGGTCCCAGATACGCAGTATTTT; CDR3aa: CASSPEGVPDTQYF
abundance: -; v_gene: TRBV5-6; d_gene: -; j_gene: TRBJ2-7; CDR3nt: TGTGCCAGCAGCACCACCTCCTACGAGCAGTACTTC; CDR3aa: CASSTTSYEQYF
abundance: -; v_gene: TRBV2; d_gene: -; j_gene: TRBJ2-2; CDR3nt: TGTGCCAGCAGTGCTACAAGGACCGGGGAGCTGTTTTTT; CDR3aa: CASSATRTGELFF
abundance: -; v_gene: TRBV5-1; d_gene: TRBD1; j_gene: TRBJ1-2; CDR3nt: TGCGCCAGCAGCTTTCGACAGGGTTTCGGAGGCTACACCTTC; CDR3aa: CASSFRQGFGGYTF
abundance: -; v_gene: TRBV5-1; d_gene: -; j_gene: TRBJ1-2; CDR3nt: TGCGCCAGCAGCTTGGGATCTTTGGCTAACTATGGCTACACCTTC; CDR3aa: CASSLGSLANYGYTF
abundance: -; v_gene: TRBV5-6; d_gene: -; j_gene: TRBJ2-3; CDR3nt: TGTGCCAGCAGCCTGGAGACAGGGCGGGACACAGATACGCAGTATTTT; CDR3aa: CASSLETGRDTDTQYF
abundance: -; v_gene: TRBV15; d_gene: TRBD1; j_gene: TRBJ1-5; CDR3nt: TGTGCCACCAGCAGCTCCAGGGGGGATAGCAATCAGCCCCAGCATTTT; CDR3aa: CATSSSRGDSNQPQHF
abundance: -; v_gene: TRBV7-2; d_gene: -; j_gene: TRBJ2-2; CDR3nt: TGTGCCAGCAGCTTCGTTGGGGGGACCCGGAACACCGGGGAGCTGTTTTTT; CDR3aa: CASSFVGGTRNTGELFF
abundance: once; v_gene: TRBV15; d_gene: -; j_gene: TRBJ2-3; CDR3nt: TGTGCCACCAGCAGAGGTGGGGTCGGGGGCACAGATACGCAGTATTTT; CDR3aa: CATSRGGVGGTDTQYF
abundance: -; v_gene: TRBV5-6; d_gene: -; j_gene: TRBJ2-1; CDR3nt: TGTGCCAGCAGCTTCCCCTCAGGGGATGCCTACAATGAGCAGTTCTTC; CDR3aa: CASSFPSGDAYNEQFF
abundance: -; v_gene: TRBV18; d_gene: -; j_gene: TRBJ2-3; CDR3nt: TGTGCCAGCTCTCTACGGGATACGCAGTATTTT; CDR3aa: CASSLRDTQYF
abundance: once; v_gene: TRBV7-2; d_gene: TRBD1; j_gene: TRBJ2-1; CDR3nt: TGTGCCAGCAGCTTAGCGTGGGAGACAGGGCAAACCTTTTTCAATGAGCAGTTCTTC; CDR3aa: CASSLAWETGQTFFNEQFF
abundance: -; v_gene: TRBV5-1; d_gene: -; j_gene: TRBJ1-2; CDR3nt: TGCGCCAGCAGCCCAGGGTCCTGGGGCTATGGCTACACCTTC; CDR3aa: CASSPGSWGYGYTF
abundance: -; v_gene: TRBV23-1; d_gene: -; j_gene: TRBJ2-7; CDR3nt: TGCGATACTCCAGGGCAGGTGAGCGCCTACGAGCAGTACTTC; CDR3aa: CDTPGQVSAYEQYF
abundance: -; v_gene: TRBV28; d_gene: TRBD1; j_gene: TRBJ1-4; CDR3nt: TGTGCCAGCAGCTCCCCAAGGGGACAGGGAAATGAAAAACTGTTTTTT; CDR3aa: CASSSPRGQGNEKLFF
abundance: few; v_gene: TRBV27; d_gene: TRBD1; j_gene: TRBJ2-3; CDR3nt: TGTGCCAGCAGTGCAGACAGGGCCACAGATACGCAGTATTTT; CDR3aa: CASSADRATDTQYF
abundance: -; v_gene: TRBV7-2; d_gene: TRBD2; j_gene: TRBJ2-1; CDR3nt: TGTGCCAGCAGCCCTCGAATAGCGGGGGGCTACAATGAGCAGTTCTTC; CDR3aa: CASSPRIAGGYNEQFF
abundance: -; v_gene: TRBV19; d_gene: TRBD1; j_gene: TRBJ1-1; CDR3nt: TGTGCCAGTAGTTCCGGGACAGGGGGCAACACTGAAGCTTTCTTT; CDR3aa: CASSSGTGGNTEAFF
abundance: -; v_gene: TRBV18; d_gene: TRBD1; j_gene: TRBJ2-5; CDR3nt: TGTGCCAGCTCACCGAACCAGGGGGTACAAGAGACCCAGTACTTC; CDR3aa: CASSPNQGVQETQYF
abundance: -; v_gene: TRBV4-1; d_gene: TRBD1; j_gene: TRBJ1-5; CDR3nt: TGCGCCAGCAGCCAATCCGGGACAGGGGCAAATCAGCCCCAGCATTTT; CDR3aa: CASSQSGTGANQPQHF
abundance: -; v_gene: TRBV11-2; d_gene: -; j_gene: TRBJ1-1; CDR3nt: TGTGCCAGCAGCCCCTTTAGCGCGAACACTGAAACTTTCTTT; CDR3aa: CASSPFSANTETFF
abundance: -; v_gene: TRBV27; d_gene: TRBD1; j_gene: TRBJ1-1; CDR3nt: TGTGCCAGCAGTCCATTGGACAGGGGACGGGCGTACACTGAAGCTTTCTTT; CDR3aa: CASSPLDRGRAYTEAFF
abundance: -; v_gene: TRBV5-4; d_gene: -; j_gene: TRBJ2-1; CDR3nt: TGTGCCAGCAGCAGGACTGCTGGACTCGACCCCAATGAGCAGTTCTTC; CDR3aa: CASSRTAGLDPNEQFF
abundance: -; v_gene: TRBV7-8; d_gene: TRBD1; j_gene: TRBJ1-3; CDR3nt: TGTGCCAGCAGCTTTAGACAGGGTGGAAACACCATATATTTT; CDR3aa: CASSFRQGGNTIYF
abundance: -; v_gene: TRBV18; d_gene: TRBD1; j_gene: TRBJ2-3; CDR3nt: TGTGCCAGCTCCCCAGGACAGGGAGGCGCGGATACGCAGTATTTT; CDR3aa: CASSPGQGGADTQYF
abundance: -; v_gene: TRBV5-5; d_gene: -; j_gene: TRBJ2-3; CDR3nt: TGTGCCAGCAGCTTGGGCGGGGTAGGGGATACGCAGTATTTT; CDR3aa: CASSLGGVGDTQYF
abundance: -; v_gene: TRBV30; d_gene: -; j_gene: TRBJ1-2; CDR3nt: TGTGCCTGGGATAAGCCCGGGGGCGGACGGGGGGGCTACACCTTC; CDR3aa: CAWDKPGGGRGGYTF
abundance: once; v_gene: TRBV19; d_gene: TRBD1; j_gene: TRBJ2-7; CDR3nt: TGTGCCAGTAGTCAACCGGGACAGGTCGTTTACGAGCAGTACTTC; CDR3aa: CASSQPGQVVYEQYF
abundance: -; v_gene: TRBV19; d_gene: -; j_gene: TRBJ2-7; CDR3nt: TGTGCCAGTAGTATATATTCGGCGTCCTACGAGCAGTACTTC; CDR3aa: CASSIYSASYEQYF
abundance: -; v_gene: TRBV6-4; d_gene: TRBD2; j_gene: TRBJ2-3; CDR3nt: TGTGCCAGGGGACTAGCGGCGGGGGACACAGATACGCAGTATTTT; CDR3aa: CARGLAAGDTDTQYF
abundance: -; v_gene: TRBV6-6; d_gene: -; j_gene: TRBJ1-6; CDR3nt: TGTGCCAGCAGCCCCTGGACGGGGCATAATTCACCCCTCCACTTT; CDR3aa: CASSPWTGHNSPLHF
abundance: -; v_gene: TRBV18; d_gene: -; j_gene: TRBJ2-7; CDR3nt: TGTGCCAGCTCACCATCGGAAGATTTTAGCTCCTACGAGCAGTACTTC; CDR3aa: CASSPSEDFSSYEQYF
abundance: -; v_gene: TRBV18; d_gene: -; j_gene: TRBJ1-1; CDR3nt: TGTGCCAGCTCACAGGGGCTGAACACTGAAGCTTTCTTT; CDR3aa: CASSQGLNTEAFF
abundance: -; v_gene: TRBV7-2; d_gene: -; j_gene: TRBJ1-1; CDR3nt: TGTGCCAGCAGCCCGGGACTCCGAATCACTGAAGCTTTCTTT; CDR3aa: CASSPGLRITEAFF
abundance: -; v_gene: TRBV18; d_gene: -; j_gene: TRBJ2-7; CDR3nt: TGTGCCAGCTCACCAGCTAGCTATAACGAGCAGTACTTC; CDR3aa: CASSPASYNEQYF